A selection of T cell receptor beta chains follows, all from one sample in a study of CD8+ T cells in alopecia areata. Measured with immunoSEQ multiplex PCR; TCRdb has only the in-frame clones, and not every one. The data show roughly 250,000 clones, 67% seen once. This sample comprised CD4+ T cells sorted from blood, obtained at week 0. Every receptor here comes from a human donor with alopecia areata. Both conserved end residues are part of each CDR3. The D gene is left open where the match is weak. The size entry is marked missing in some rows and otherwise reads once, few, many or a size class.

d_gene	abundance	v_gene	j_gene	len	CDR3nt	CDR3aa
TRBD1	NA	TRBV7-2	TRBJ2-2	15	TGTGCCAGCAGCCGCGGGACAGGGGGAACCGGGGAGCTGTTTTTT	CASSRGTGGTGELFF
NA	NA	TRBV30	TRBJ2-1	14	TGTGCCTGGAGTGTAGGCAGGCAAGGCAATGAGCAGTTCTTC	CAWSVGRQGNEQFF
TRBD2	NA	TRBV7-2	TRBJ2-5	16	TGTGCCAGCAGCTTATTCGCAGCGGGGGTACAGGAGACCCAGTACTTC	CASSLFAAGVQETQYF
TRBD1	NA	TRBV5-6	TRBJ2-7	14	TGTGCCAGCAGCGAGGACAGGGGACCTTACGAGCAGTACTTC	CASSEDRGPYEQYF
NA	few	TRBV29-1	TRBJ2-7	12	TGCAGCGCTATTTCGGATCTATACGAGCAGTACTTC	CSAISDLYEQYF
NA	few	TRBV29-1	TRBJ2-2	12	TGCAGCGGAGGACCGAACACCGGGGAGCTGTTTTTT	CSGGPNTGELFF
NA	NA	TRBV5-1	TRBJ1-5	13	TGCGCCAGCAGCTTGGAACCCAATCAGCCCCAGCATTTT	CASSLEPNQPQHF
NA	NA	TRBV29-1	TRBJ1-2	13	TGCAGCGTTCGCGGGGCAGATGGCTATGGCTACACCTTC	CSVRGADGYGYTF
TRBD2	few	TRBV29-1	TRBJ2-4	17	TGCAGCGTTGCCTTAGCGGGGGGGCCGGTGGCCAAAAACATTCAGTACTTC	CSVALAGGPVAKNIQYF
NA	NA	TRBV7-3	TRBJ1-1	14	TGTGCCAGCAGCTCCAGTCAGGCAGGGACTGAAGCTTTCTTT	CASSSSQAGTEAFF
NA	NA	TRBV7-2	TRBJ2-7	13	TGTGCCAGCAGCTTCACTGGGGGCTACGAGCAGTACTTC	CASSFTGGYEQYF
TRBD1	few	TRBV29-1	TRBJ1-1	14	TGCAGCGTCGAACCGGGACAGAGAAACACTGAAGCTTTCTTT	CSVEPGQRNTEAFF
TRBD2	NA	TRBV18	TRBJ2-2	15	TGTGCCAGCTCAAGAAGCGGGGAGGACACCGGGGAGCTGTTTTTT	CASSRSGEDTGELFF
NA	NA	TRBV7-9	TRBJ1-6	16	TGTGCCAGCAGCTTAGTGAGAAGCTCCTATAATTCACCCCTCCACTTT	CASSLVRSSYNSPLHF
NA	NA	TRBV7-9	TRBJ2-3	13	TGTGCCAGCAGCGGGTCTCCTGGGGATACGCAGTATTTT	CASSGSPGDTQYF
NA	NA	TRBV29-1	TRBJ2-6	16	TGCAGCGTTGAAGGGACAGTGAGCTCTGGGGCCAACGTCCTGACTTTC	CSVEGTVSSGANVLTF
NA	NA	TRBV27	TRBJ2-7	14	TGTGCCAGCAGTTTACGAGGATTCTCCTACGAGCAGTACTTC	CASSLRGFSYEQYF
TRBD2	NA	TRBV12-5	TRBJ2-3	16	TGTGCTAGTGGTTTGGCTCTAGCGGGGTTTGCAGATACGCAGTATTTT	CASGLALAGFADTQYF
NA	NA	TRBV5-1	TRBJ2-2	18	TGCGCCAGCAGCTTGCGAAGTCCGGGACGTACGAACACCGGGGAGCTGTTTTTT	CASSLRSPGRTNTGELFF
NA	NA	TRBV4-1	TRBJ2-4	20	TGCGCCAGCAGCCAAGATAAGGGCGACTATAGCTGGGCCGCCAAAAACATTCAGTACTTC	CASSQDKGDYSWAAKNIQYF
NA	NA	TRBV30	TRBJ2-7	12	TGTGCCTGGGATGGAGGAGCCTACGAGCAGTACTTC	CAWDGGAYEQYF
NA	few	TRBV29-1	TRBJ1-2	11	TGCAGCGAATATGCGGGGGAAGGCTACACCTTC	CSEYAGEGYTF
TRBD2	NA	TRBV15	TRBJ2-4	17	TGTGCCACCAGCAGAGCTACTAGCGGTGTAGCCAAAAACATTCAGTACTTC	CATSRATSGVAKNIQYF
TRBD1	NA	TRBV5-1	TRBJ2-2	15	TGCGCCAGCAGCCCTGGGACAGGGCAAATCGGGGAGCTGTTTTTT	CASSPGTGQIGELFF
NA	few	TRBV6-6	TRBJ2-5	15	TGTGCCAGCAGACGCGGCGGTGGCGGTCAAGAGACCCAGTACTTC	CASRRGGGGQETQYF